One and the same sample provided the 22 T cell receptor beta chains below, sequenced in a study of control samples from healthy donors and cancer patients. Profiled with immunoSEQ multiplex PCR; TCRdb holds only in-frame clones, not every one. Among about 160,000 clones listed, about 94% were seen once. The sequenced sample was blood. Source of these receptors: a woman aged 40 to 49 in good health.

The V call is TRBV27, the J call TRBJ2-1; TRBD2 might be the D (5 bases). CDR3 length equals 14 residues. V was pared by 3 bases and J by 5 bases, with 11 bases between. Germline CDR1 and CDR2: MNHEY and SMNVEV (reference sequence). CDR3 sequence reads: CASSFFGENNEQFF. CDR3 bases: TGTGCCAGCAGTTTTTTCGGGGAAAACAATGAGCAGTTCTTC.

The V and J genes are TRBV6-2 or TRBV6-3 and TRBJ2-5; D gene ambiguous. Germline CDR1 and CDR2: MNHEY and SVGEGT. The CDR3 sequence is 13 residues long. V lost 4 bases and J 2 bases, leaving 8 bases between the germline ends. The DNA for the CDR3 is TGTGCCAGCAGTTCTGGACCTCAAGAGACCCAGTACTTC. Translation: CASSSGPQETQYF.

This clone was counted between two and nine times. V gene TRBV25-1 combines with J gene TRBJ1-5, with a tentative D call TRBD1 (5 bases). Germline V gene lookup returns CDR1 MGHDK and CDR2 SYGVNS. The CDR3 is 14 amino acids. V was trimmed by 4 bases and J by 5 bases, leaving 12 bases between them. CDR3 amino acids: CASSGRETYQPQHF. The CDR3, as DNA: TGTGCCAGCAGTGGCAGGGAAACGTATCAGCCCCAGCATTTT.

This clone was detected only a few times. The chain uses TRBV3-1 (or the pseudogene TRBV3-2) and TRBJ1-5; D is uncertain. The germline V and J ends were trimmed by 4 bases and 1 base, with 8 bases remaining between them. The germline gives CDR1 LGHDT, CDR2 YNNKEL (reference sequence). The CDR3 extends over 14 amino acids. CDR3 sequence: CASSPLGSNQPQHF. In DNA form, the CDR3 reads TGTGCCAGCAGCCCCTTGGGGAGCAATCAGCCCCAGCATTTT.

J is TRBJ1-1 and V is TRBV27; tentative D call: TRBD1 (6 bases). Germline loops: CDR1 MNHEY, CDR2 SMNVEV (reference sequence). The CDR3 sequence is 15 residues long. Trimming took 4 bases from V and 4 from J, leaving 16 bases between them. DNA for the CDR3: TGTGCCAGCAGTTCGGGGGGACACTTGGGCACTGAAGCTTTCTTT. Protein product: CASSSGGHLGTEAFF.

The rearrangement links TRBV7-9 to TRBJ2-1, with D possibly TRBD1 on 5 matching bases. The CDR3 covers 14 residues. Deletions cut 4 bases from V and 5 bases from J, with 12 bases between. Germline loops: CDR1 SEHNR, CDR2 FQNEAQ (reference sequence). The CDR3 sequence is CASSWTFRNNEQFF. CDR3 bases: TGTGCCAGCAGCTGGACATTTCGGAACAATGAGCAGTTCTTC.

The chain carries TRBV7-2 and TRBJ2-1; the match to TRBD1 covers 7 bases. The V gene's germline CDR1 is SGHTA and CDR2 FQGNSA. J was trimmed by 7 bases and V by 5 bases; bases with no gene match: 8. The CDR3 contains 14 residues. CDR3 amino acids: CASSPRQGSNEQFF. CDR3 coding DNA: TGTGCCAGCAGCCCGAGACAGGGATCAAATGAGCAGTTCTTC.

This chain joins TRBV27 and TRBJ2-2, with D unresolved. Germline V gives CDR1 MNHEY, CDR2 SMNVEV (reference sequence). The CDR3 is 16 residues long. Trimming left V 2 bases short and J 3 bases short, with 13 bases between. CDR3 amino acids: CASSLMGGVYTGELFF. The CDR3 bases are TGTGCCAGCAGTTTAATGGGTGGGGTGTACACCGGGGAGCTGTTTTTT.

The chain employs TRBV10-3 and TRBJ2-3; possible D gene TRBD1, 6 bases. The germline V and J ends were trimmed by 9 bases and 4 bases, with 11 bases remaining between them. The germline V gene has CDR1 ENHRY and CDR2 SYGVKD. The length of the CDR3 is 12 residues. The CDR3 nucleotides read TGTGCCATTGCAGGGGATGCAGATACGCAGTATTTT. This codes for CAIAGDADTQYF.

The chain carries TRBV15 and TRBJ1-1; 10 bases match TRBD1. The germline V gene has CDR1 LNHNV and CDR2 YYDKDF (reference sequence). The J segment lost 5 bases and the V segment lost 4 bases, leaving 13 bases of the junction unmatched. This CDR3 spans 17 amino acids. The CDR3 loop is CATSKGQTGGLRTEAFF. For the CDR3, the DNA is TGTGCCACCAGCAAAGGACAGACAGGGGGCTTGAGGACTGAAGCTTTCTTT.

The chain carries TRBV5-6 and TRBJ1-5; D is unresolved. Germline V gene data show CDR1 as SGHDT and CDR2 as YYEEEE. This CDR3 has 12 amino acids. Trimming removed 4 bases at V and 9 bases at J, with 11 bases between. CDR3 amino acids: CASSGRDMPQHF. CDR3 DNA: TGTGCCAGCAGCGGAAGGGATATGCCCCAGCATTTT.

The chain employs TRBV19 and TRBJ1-3, with no clear D. V dropped 5 bases and J dropped 2 bases, with 13 bases sitting between them. Germline values: CDR1 LNHDA, CDR2 SQIVND (reference sequence). The CDR3 runs to 15 residues. Here the CDR3 DNA reads TGTGCCAGTAGTCCGAAGTTTAGCACTGGAAACACCATATATTTT. Protein product: CASSPKFSTGNTIYF.

The chain links TRBV9 to TRBJ1-6, with no clear D. Looked up from germline, CDR1 is SGDLS and CDR2 is YYNGEE. The CDR3 sequence is 14 residues long. V was shortened by 0 bases and J by 10 bases, with 11 bases between the two germline ends. Here the CDR3 reads CASSVGTDVSPLHF. The CDR3 region has the DNA TGTGCCAGCAGCGTAGGGACCGACGTCTCACCCCTCCACTTT.

The chain joins TRBV4-3 to TRBJ2-5, with 12 nucleotides matching TRBD2. The CDR3 sequence is 19 residues long. Germline V gene lookup returns CDR1 LGHNA and CDR2 YSLEER. Trimming cost V 6 bases and J 1 base; bases outside gene matches: 15. CDR3: CASSPYLVRTSGTQETQYF. CDR3 DNA: TGCGCCAGCAGTCCTTATTTAGTAAGGACTAGCGGGACCCAAGAGACCCAGTACTTC.

The DNA for the CDR3 is TGTGCCAGCGGACGGACTAGCGGGAGAGTTGTCGGGGAGCTGTTTTTT. It yields the protein CASGRTSGRVVGELFF. The rearrangement links TRBV27 to TRBJ2-2; 13 positions agree with TRBD2. The germline V gene has CDR1 MNHEY and CDR2 SMNVEV (reference sequence). The junction had 10 bases not matched to a gene; V was cut back by 8 bases and J by 7 bases. The CDR3 totals 16 residues.

On this clone: At the DNA level, this CDR3 is encoded by other sequences in the same sample as well. The chain couples TRBV9 to TRBJ1-2; D not resolved. Germline V lookup: CDR1 SGDLS, CDR2 YYNGEE. V lost 0 bases and J 2 bases, leaving 5 bases between the germline ends. The CDR3 covers 13 residues. The CDR3 nucleotides are TGTGCCAGCAGCGTAGGGCAGAACTATGGCTACACCTTC. It specifies CASSVGQNYGYTF.

The chain joins TRBV9 to TRBJ1-1; D possibly corresponds to TRBD1 (6 bases). CDR1 is SGDLS and CDR2 is YYNGEE in the germline V gene. V was shortened by 0 bases and J by 3 bases, with 9 bases between the two germline ends. The CDR3 has 14 amino acids. Written as DNA, the CDR3 is TGTGCCAGCAGCGTAGCCAGGGGAGACACTGAAGCTTTCTTT. It specifies CASSVARGDTEAFF. The variable domain in full, with the rest retrieved from reference TRBV9 and TRBJ1-1, is DSGVTQTPKHLITATGQRVTLRCSPRSGDLSVYWYQQSLDQGLQFLIQYYNGEERAKGNILERFSAQQFPDLHSELNLSSLELGDSALYFCASSVARGDTEAFFGQGTRLTVV.

The J gene is TRBJ1-5, the V gene TRBV6-5; a possible D gene is TRBD1 (6 bases). V shed 6 bases and J shed 9 bases, with 6 bases lying between them. The germline CDR1 and CDR2 sequences are MNHEY and SVGAGI. The CDR3 extends over 10 amino acids. CDR3 nucleotide sequence: TGTGCCAGCAGGACAGGGCCCCAGCATTTT. It translates to CASRTGPQHF.

This clone was seen once. The chain uses TRBV4-3 and TRBJ1-2; possible D gene TRBD1, 5 bases. The length of the CDR3 is 15 residues. Trimming pared 0 bases from V and 3 bases from J, leaving 11 bases between. In germline, CDR1 is LGHNA, CDR2 YSLEER. CDR3 residues: CASSQDTGGYYGYTF. CDR3 in DNA: TGCGCCAGCAGCCAAGATACGGGGGGGTACTATGGCTACACCTTC.

This clone was observed once. In nucleotides, the CDR3 is TGTGCCAGCAGCCCCATTCGGGTCTCAACTAATGAAAAACTGTTTTTT. Amino acids: CASSPIRVSTNEKLFF. The chain carries TRBV3-1 (or the pseudogene TRBV3-2) and TRBJ1-4; D ambiguous. Trimming left V 4 bases short and J 0 bases short, with 12 bases between. Germline-derived CDR1 and CDR2 are LGHDT and YNNKEL (reference sequence). The CDR3 spans 16 residues.

The chain links TRBV6-2 or TRBV6-3 to TRBJ2-1, with D tentatively TRBD2 (5 bases). This CDR3 contains 13 residues. V lost 6 bases to trimming and J lost 9 bases, with 15 bases between them. The germline gives CDR1 MNHEY, CDR2 SVGEGT. CDR3 sequence: CASSWPGVAEQFF. The CDR3 DNA is TGTGCCAGCAGCTGGCCCGGGGTCGCTGAGCAGTTCTTC.

The chain couples TRBV2 to TRBJ2-1; the match to TRBD2 covers 9 bases. This CDR3 has 19 residues. The J segment lost 3 bases and the V segment lost 2 bases, leaving 14 bases of the junction unmatched. CDR1 and CDR2 (germline): SNHLY, FYNNEI. The CDR3 spells CASSESGSMLAGLYNEQFF. Written as DNA, the CDR3 is TGTGCCAGCAGTGAATCAGGATCGATGCTAGCGGGGCTCTACAATGAGCAGTTCTTC.